What follows is one T cell receptor beta chain and its context. This clonotype was counted ten times or more. The antigen it recognizes is unknown. No much larger clone is present one base from it, and per-base qualities are unavailable. This sample was included in a study of CD8 T cells in ankylosing spondylitis (dated by TCRdb to 2017 to 2019). Study-wide context: The study profiled T cell receptor beta repertoires in healthy donors and ankylosing spondylitis patients to find disease-linked TCR variants. Samples of peripheral blood were taken, and for ankylosing spondylitis patients, synovial fluid was collected as well. In total, the full study cohort was made up of some 110 healthy donors and 25 to 30 ankylosing spondylitis patients.

From cysteine to phenylalanine, the CDR3 is 12 amino acids long. The kept DNA is CDR3 alone, 36 bases in frame from the first base. V lost 5 bases and J lost 4 bases, and the count of bases not matched to a germline gene is 4. Via the germline V gene (reference sequence), CDR1 is DFQATT and CDR2 SNEGSKA. What the research found in general, with its limitations: Some motif variants had previously been reported in the synovial fluid and blood of reactive arthritis patients, which suggests shared mechanisms of disease initiation. A TCR beta motif of 8 or 9 highly homologous amino acid variants appeared characteristic of blood from ankylosing spondylitis patients. The disease-linked clones were reported as significantly enriched in matched synovial fluid samples from ankylosing spondylitis patients. A CD8+ phenotype was shown by the disease-linked clones, which were found at relatively low frequencies in peripheral blood.

Sequencer: Illumina HiSeq 2500. Quantitative 5'-RACE with molecular barcodes was the method used to prepare the TCR beta libraries. On the authors' methods: A new computational method, built on a probabilistic model of VDJ rearrangement, was used to identify disease-linked TCR variants. TCRdb reprocessed the public reads (quality trimming at Q25 with fastp, clone calling with MiXCR) and kept in-frame beta chains. Each entry is one CDR3 protein sequence, shown with its most common DNA and genes. TCRdb assigned the V and J calls; the authors' analysis was not used. The sample records over 95,000 distinct CDR3 sequences, about 8.3% of which are singletons. 9.9% of the sample is held by the ten biggest clonotypes.

The TCR originated in a male donor with ankylosing spondylitis or in good health (not recorded which). Material for sequencing was blood, either unsorted or a sorted T cell fraction (not recorded which). Here the chain combines TRBV20-1 and TRBJ1-2, with TRBD1 matching 7 junction bases. The DNA is TGCAGTGCTGTTTCAGGGGGCTATGGCTACACCTTC. It codes for CSAVSGGYGYTF.